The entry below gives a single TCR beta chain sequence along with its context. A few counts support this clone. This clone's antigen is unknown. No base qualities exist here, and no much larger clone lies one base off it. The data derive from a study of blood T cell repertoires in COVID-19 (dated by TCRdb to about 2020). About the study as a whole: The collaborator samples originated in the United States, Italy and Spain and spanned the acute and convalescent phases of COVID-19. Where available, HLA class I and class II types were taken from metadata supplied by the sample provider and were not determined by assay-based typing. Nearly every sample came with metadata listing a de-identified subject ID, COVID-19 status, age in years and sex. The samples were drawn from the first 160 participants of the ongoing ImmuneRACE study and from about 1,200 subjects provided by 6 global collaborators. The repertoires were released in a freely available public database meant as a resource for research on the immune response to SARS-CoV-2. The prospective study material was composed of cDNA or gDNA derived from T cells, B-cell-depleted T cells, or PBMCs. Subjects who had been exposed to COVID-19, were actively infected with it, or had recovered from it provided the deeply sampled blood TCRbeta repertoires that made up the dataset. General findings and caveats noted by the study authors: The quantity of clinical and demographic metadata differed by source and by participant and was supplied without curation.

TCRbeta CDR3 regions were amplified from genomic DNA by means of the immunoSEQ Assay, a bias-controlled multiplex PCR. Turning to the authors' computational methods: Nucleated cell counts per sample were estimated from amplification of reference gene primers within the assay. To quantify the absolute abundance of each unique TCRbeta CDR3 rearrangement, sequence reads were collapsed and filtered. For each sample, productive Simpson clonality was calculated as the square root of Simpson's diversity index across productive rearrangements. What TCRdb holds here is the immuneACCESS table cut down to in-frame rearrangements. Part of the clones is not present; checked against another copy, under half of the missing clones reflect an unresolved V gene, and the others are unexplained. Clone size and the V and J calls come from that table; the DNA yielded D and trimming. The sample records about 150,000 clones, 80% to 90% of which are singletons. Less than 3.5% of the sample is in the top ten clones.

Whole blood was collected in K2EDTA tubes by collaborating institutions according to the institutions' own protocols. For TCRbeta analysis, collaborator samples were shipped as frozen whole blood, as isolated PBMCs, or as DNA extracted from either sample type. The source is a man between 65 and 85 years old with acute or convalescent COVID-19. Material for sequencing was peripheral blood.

At the DNA level, the sequence is TGTGCCAGCAGTGAAGTAAGTGGGGCACGTCCGCAGTATTTT. Its translation reads: CASSEVSGARPQYF. Recombination joined TRBV2 with TRBJ2-3, and the D gene may be TRBD1, 5 bases matching. V drops 1 base and J drops 10 bases, leaving 15 bases in between. CDR1 SNHLY and CDR2 FYNNEI are derived from the germline V gene. Taken from cysteine to phenylalanine, the CDR3 has 14 residues. The kept DNA is CDR3 alone, 42 bases in frame from the first base. The CDR3, completed at both ends by the reference TRBV2 and TRBJ2-3 genes, gives the full variable domain EPEVTQTPSHQVTQMGQEVILRCVPISNHLYFYWYRQILGQKVEFLVSFYNNEISEKSEIFDDQFSVERPDGSNFTLKIRSTKLEDSAMYFCASSEVSGARPQYFGPGTRLTVL.